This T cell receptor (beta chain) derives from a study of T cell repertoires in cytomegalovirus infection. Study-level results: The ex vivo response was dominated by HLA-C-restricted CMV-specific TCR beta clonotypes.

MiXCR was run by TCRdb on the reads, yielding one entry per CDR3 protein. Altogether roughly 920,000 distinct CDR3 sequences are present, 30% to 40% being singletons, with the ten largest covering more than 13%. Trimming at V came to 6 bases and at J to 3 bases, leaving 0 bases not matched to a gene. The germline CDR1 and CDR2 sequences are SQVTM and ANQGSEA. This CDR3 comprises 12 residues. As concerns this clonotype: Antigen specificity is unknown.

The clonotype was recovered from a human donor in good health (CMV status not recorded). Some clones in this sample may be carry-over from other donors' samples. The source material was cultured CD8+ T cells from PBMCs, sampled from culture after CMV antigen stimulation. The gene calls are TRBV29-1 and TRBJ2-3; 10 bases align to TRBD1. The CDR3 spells CSVGQGTDTQYF. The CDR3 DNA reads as TGCAGCGTGGGACAGGGGACAGATACGCAGTATTTT.